Below, 13 T cell receptor beta chains from the same sample are listed, as sequenced in a study of response to subunit inactivated influenza vaccine. TCRdb independently ran MiXCR on the RT-PCR reads; one entry per CDR3 protein. This sample has just over 300,000 distinct CDR3 sequences, with roughly a fifth found just once. This specimen was PBMCs from blood, taken 21 months after vaccination. The source is a man between 50 and 69 years old who received an inactivated influenza vaccine.

The chain employs TRBV4-2 and TRBJ2-7; 10 positions agree with TRBD1. The V segment lost 3 bases and the J segment 3 bases; nucleotides outside the gene matches: 8. This CDR3 is 16 amino acids long. CDR1 and CDR2 from the germline V gene are LGHNA and YNFKEQ. In nucleotides, the CDR3 is TGTGCCAGCAGCCACTCACCCGGGGACAGGGGCTACGAGCAGTACTTC. It translates to CASSHSPGDRGYEQYF.

This clonotype occurred a few times. The chain combines TRBV3-1 with TRBJ2-7; D perhaps matches TRBD1 (6 bases). The V end lost 0 bases, the J end lost 3 bases, and 18 bases lay between the germline ends. The CDR3 is 17 amino acids. Germline lookup yields CDR1 LGHDT and CDR2 YNNKEL (reference sequence). CDR3 sequence (DNA): TGTGCCAGCAGCCAAGATAATCGGGACAACCTGAACTACGAGCAGTACTTC. Protein sequence: CASSQDNRDNLNYEQYF.

This clonotype showed up many times. This rearrangement joins TRBV7-2 to TRBJ1-4, with a weak D call TRBD1 (5 bases). The length of the CDR3 is 14 residues. V lost 1 base and J 7 bases, leaving 10 bases between the germline ends. CDR1 SGHTA and CDR2 FQGNSA come from the germline V gene. CDR3 loop: CASSLGGTAEKLFF. In DNA, the CDR3 is TGTGCCAGCAGCTTAGGAGGGACTGCTGAAAAACTGTTTTTT.

V gene TRBV20-1 combines with J gene TRBJ1-6, with 9 bases that match TRBD1. With 2 bases clipped from V and 9 bases from J, the junction kept 5 bases outside the gene matches. CDR1 DFQATT and CDR2 SNEGSKA come from the germline V gene (reference sequence). The CDR3 contains 14 residues. CDR3 loop: CSARSGTGLSPLHF. In DNA form, the CDR3 reads TGCAGTGCTAGATCCGGGACAGGGCTTTCACCCCTCCACTTT.

V usage is TRBV20-1 and J usage is TRBJ1-6; possibly TRBD1 for D (6 bases). From germline, CDR1 is DFQATT and CDR2 SNEGSKA (reference sequence). CDR3 length equals 16 residues. The V and J ends lost 0 bases and 3 bases respectively, with 12 bases between them. This CDR3 is CSARDKGGSYNSPLHF. Here the CDR3 DNA reads TGCAGTGCTAGAGATAAGGGGGGGAGCTATAATTCACCCCTCCACTTT.

The sample holds a few counts of this clonotype. The gene calls are TRBV30 and TRBJ1-1; D is unclear. There are 12 residues in the CDR3. CDR1 and CDR2 (germline): GTSNPN, SVGIG (reference sequence). Deletions cut 0 bases from V and 10 bases from J, with 12 bases between. CDR3 sequence reads: CAWSVYLVGAFF. Here the CDR3 DNA reads TGTGCCTGGAGTGTGTACTTGGTAGGAGCTTTCTTT.

This rearrangement joins TRBV6-1 to TRBJ2-1; D is unclear. CDR3 length: 13 amino acids. CDR1 and CDR2 from the germline V gene are MNHNS and SASEGT. The V end was cut by 5 bases, the J end by 0 bases, with 5 bases between. For the CDR3, the DNA is TGTGCCAGCAGTAGCTACTCCTACAATGAGCAGTTCTTC. It yields the protein CASSSYSYNEQFF.

This clonotype occurred many times. V gene TRBV12-3 or TRBV12-4 combines with J gene TRBJ1-6; 7 bases line up with TRBD1. This CDR3 comprises 15 residues. The V segment lost 1 base and the J segment 10 bases; nucleotides outside the gene matches: 7. The CDR3 loop reads CASSLGGGGDSPLHF. As DNA, the CDR3 is TGTGCCAGCAGTTTAGGGGGAGGGGGCGACTCACCCCTCCACTTT.

The rearrangement links TRBV5-1 to TRBJ1-1, with 8 bases aligning to TRBD1. The CDR3 covers 16 residues. V was pared by 4 bases and J by 7 bases, with 15 bases of the junction left unmatched. Per germline, CDR1 SGHRS and CDR2 YFSETQ. CDR3 nucleotide sequence: TGCGCCAGCAGCGCGCAAGGACAGGGCTACTTCGGTGAAGCTTTCTTT. Its protein product is CASSAQGQGYFGEAFF.

This clonotype has more than one count but fewer than ten. The chain is built from TRBV10-3 and TRBJ1-6; D call uncertain. The ends were cut back, 7 bases at V and 9 bases at J, with 10 bases in the middle. This CDR3 is 12 amino acids long. CDR1 is ENHRY and CDR2 is SYGVKD in the germline V gene. The chain's CDR3 is CAITDRGSPLHF. The CDR3 nucleotides are TGTGCCATCACCGATCGCGGTTCACCCCTCCACTTT.

This clonotype has only a few counts. The rearrangement links TRBV7-8 to TRBJ1-5; TRBD1 matches 7 bases. The CDR3 length is 12 residues. CDR1 is SGHVS, CDR2 FQNEAQ, per germline. The ends lost 1 base at V and 9 bases at J; junction bases unmatched: 0. DNA for the CDR3: TGTGCCAGCAGCTTAGGGGACAGGCCCCAGCATTTT. It is translated as CASSLGDRPQHF.

This clonotype appeared a few times. The CDR3 region is CATSRDRAYNSPLHF. The CDR3 DNA follows: TGTGCCACCAGCAGAGATAGGGCCTATAATTCACCCCTCCACTTT. The chain has TRBV15 and TRBJ1-6; D remains ambiguous. The CDR3 has 15 amino acids. V lost 0 bases to trimming and J lost 2 bases, with 5 bases between them. CDR1 and CDR2 (germline): LNHNV, YYDKDF (reference sequence). The full variable domain, rest sourced from reference TRBV15 and TRBJ1-6, is DAMVIQNPRYQVTQFGKPVTLSCSQTLNHNVMYWYQQKSSQAPKLLFHYYDKDFNNEADTPDNFQSRRPNTSFCFLDIRSPGLGDTAMYLCATSRDRAYNSPLHFGNGTRLTVT.

This clonotype has just one count. J is TRBJ2-2 and V is TRBV5-1, with a weak D call TRBD1 (7 bases). CDR1 is SGHRS and CDR2 is YFSETQ in the germline V gene. The V end was cut by 7 bases, the J end by 5 bases, with 18 bases between. CDR3 length equals 15 residues. CDR3 sequence (DNA): TGCGCCAGCCGCGTCAGGGGGGACGGTACCGGGGAGCTGTTTTTT. This codes for CASRVRGDGTGELFF. Together with reference TRBV5-1 and TRBJ2-2, the CDR3 gives the full variable domain: KAGVTQTPRYLIKTRGQQVTLSCSPISGHRSVSWYQQTPGQGLQFLFEYFSETQRNKGNFPGRFSGRQFSNSRSEMNVSTLELGDSALYLCASRVRGDGTGELFFGEGSRLTVL.